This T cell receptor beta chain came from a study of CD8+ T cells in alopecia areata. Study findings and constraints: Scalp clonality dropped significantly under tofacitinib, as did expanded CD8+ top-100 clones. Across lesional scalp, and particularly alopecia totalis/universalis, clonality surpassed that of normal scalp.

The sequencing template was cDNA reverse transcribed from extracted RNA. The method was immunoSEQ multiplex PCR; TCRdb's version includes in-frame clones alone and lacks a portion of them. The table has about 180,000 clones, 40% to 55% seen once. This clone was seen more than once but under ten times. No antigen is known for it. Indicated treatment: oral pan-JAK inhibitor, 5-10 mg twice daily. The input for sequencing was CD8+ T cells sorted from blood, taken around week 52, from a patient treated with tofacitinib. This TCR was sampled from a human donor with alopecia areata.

The CDR3: CSVEDLQGTDTQYF. CDR3 coding DNA: TGCAGCGTTGAAGATCTTCAGGGGACAGATACGCAGTATTTT. The rearrangement uses TRBV29-1 and TRBJ2-3; possible D gene TRBD1, 6 bases. The CDR3 covers 14 residues. Germline CDR1 SQVTM, CDR2 ANQGSEA. V gave up 0 bases and J gave up 3 bases, with 10 bases separating them.